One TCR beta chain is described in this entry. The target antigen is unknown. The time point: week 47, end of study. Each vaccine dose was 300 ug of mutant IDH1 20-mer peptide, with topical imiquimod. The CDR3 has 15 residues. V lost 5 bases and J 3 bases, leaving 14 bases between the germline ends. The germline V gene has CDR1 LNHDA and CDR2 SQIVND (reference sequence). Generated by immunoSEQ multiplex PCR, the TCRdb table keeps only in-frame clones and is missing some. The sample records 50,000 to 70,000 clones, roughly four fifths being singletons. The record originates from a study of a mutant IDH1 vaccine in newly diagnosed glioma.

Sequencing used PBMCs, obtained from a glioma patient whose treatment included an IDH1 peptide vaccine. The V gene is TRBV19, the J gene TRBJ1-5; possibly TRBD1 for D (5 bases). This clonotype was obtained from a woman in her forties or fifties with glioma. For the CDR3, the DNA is TGTGCCAGTAGTTGGAGAGCAGGGTACAATCAGCCCCAGCATTTT. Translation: CASSWRAGYNQPQHF.